Below, 13 T cell receptor beta chains from the same sample are listed, as sequenced in a study of cytomegalovirus exposure and HLA in healthy donors. Both 60 Vbeta primers and 13 Jbeta primers went into the PCR. Here immunoSEQ multiplex PCR was the method, and the copy in TCRdb shows in-frame clones only, minus some. The sample shows around 130,000 clones, 50% to 80% of them seen only once. Sample: PBMCs. The receptors come from a woman aged 40 to 50 in good health and CMV-seropositive.

V usage is TRBV6-5 and J usage is TRBJ1-6; D unclear. V was cut by 6 bases and J by 7 bases, with 13 bases left in between. This CDR3 has 14 amino acids. Germline assignment: CDR1 MNHEY and CDR2 SVGAGI. CDR3 protein: CASRAGTPNSPLHF. CDR3 bases: TGTGCCAGCAGAGCGGGTACCCCAAATTCACCCCTCCACTTT.

V and J are TRBV15 and TRBJ2-7; 13 bases fit TRBD2. The CDR3 has 13 amino acids. V shed 11 bases and J 5 bases; nucleotides not matched to a gene: 6. CDR1 LNHNV and CDR2 YYDKDF come from the germline V gene (reference sequence). CDR3 protein: CASRTSGSDEQYF. The CDR3, as DNA: TGTGCCTCGCGGACTAGCGGGAGCGACGAGCAGTACTTC.

V is TRBV6-5 and J is TRBJ1-1; D call uncertain. This CDR3 comprises 13 residues. In germline, CDR1 is MNHEY, CDR2 SVGAGI. V dropped 0 bases and J dropped 2 bases, with 4 bases sitting between them. This CDR3 is CASSYSANTEAFF. In nucleotides, the CDR3 is TGTGCCAGCAGTTACTCGGCCAACACTGAAGCTTTCTTT.

V gene TRBV2 combines with J gene TRBJ2-5, with TRBD1 matching 9 bases. CDR3 length: 14 amino acids. CDR1 and CDR2 from the germline V gene are SNHLY and FYNNEI. V shed 6 bases and J 0 bases; nucleotides not matched to a gene: 2. DNA for the CDR3: TGTGCCAGCAGGCGGGACAGGGACCAAGAGACCCAGTACTTC. It codes for CASRRDRDQETQYF. Full variable domain (remainder filled in from reference TRBV2 and TRBJ2-5): EPEVTQTPSHQVTQMGQEVILRCVPISNHLYFYWYRQILGQKVEFLVSFYNNEISEKSEIFDDQFSVERPDGSNFTLKIRSTKLEDSAMYFCASRRDRDQETQYFGPGTRLLVL.

V usage is TRBV5-1 and J usage is TRBJ2-7, with 10 bases aligning to TRBD2. Germline loops: CDR1 SGHRS, CDR2 YFSETQ. V was clipped by 7 bases and J by 2 bases; unmatched bases: 9. The CDR3 is 15 residues long. CDR3 DNA: TGCGCCAGCGGGCTAGCGGGGGCATCAGCCTACGAGCAGTACTTC. This sequence encodes CASGLAGASAYEQYF.

For this clone: A read error is likely, as this CDR3 ends without the conserved phenylalanine or tryptophan. The chain has TRBV5-1 and TRBJ1-6, with 7 bases matching TRBD1. Looked up from germline, CDR1 is SGHRS and CDR2 is YFSETQ. The trim removed 2 bases at V and 6 bases at J, leaving 11 bases unmatched. The CDR3 is 17 amino acids. The chain's CDR3 is CASSFGVGGVSNSPLHL. CDR3 sequence (DNA): TGCGCCAGCAGCTTCGGGGTAGGGGGCGTAAGTAATTCACCCCTCCACCTT.

The V and J genes are TRBV11-3 and TRBJ2-7; 11 bases agree with TRBD1. V shed 4 bases, J shed 6 bases, and the junction held 2 bases outside the gene matches. Germline loops: CDR1 SGHNT, CDR2 YENEEA. This CDR3 has 13 residues. The CDR3 loop reads CASSWGQGGEQYF. The CDR3 nucleotides read TGTGCCAGCAGCTGGGGACAGGGGGGCGAGCAGTACTTC.

The genes are TRBV10-2 and TRBJ2-7; possible D gene TRBD2, 7 bases. The germline V and J ends were trimmed by 7 bases and 1 base, with 17 bases remaining between them. The CDR3 is 15 residues long. Germline loops: CDR1 WSHSY, CDR2 SAAADI. The CDR3, as DNA: TGCGCCAGCACCAGAGGGGGGGGACTTTCCTACGAGCAGTACTTC. Its translation: CASTRGGGLSYEQYF.

This clone was seen only a few times. The chain couples TRBV5-5 to TRBJ2-5; 12 nucleotides align to TRBD2. The CDR3 is 16 amino acids. Germline loops: CDR1 SGHKS, CDR2 YYEKEE (reference sequence). V trimming: 1 base; J trimming: 2 bases; junction bases outside the gene matches: 3. The DNA for the CDR3 is TGTGCCAGCAGCTTGCAGACTAGCGGGGGACAAGAGACCCAGTACTTC. Amino acid sequence: CASSLQTSGGQETQYF.

J is TRBJ1-5 and V is TRBV7-8; TRBD1 might be the D (5 bases). Trimming pared 4 bases from V and 0 bases from J, leaving 10 bases between. This CDR3 has 15 residues. Per the germline V gene, CDR1 is SGHVS and CDR2 is FQNEAQ. The CDR3 is CASSSTGYSNQPQHF. CDR3 sequence (DNA): TGTGCCAGCAGCTCAACAGGTTATAGCAATCAGCCCCAGCATTTT.

This chain connects TRBV5-1 to TRBJ2-5; 8 positions match TRBD2. Per the germline V gene, CDR1 is SGHRS and CDR2 is YFSETQ. This CDR3 has 15 amino acids. Trimming removed 4 bases from V and 2 bases from J; junction bases left unmatched: 7. The CDR3 reads CASSATGTRQETQYF. Written as DNA, the CDR3 is TGCGCCAGCAGCGCGACCGGGACTAGACAAGAGACCCAGTACTTC. Based on the CDR3 plus reference TRBV5-1 and TRBJ2-5, the full variable domain is KAGVTQTPRYLIKTRGQQVTLSCSPISGHRSVSWYQQTPGQGLQFLFEYFSETQRNKGNFPGRFSGRQFSNSRSEMNVSTLELGDSALYLCASSATGTRQETQYFGPGTRLLVL.

The J gene is TRBJ2-1, the V gene TRBV9; 10 bases line up with TRBD1. V was pared by 2 bases and J by 1 base, with 3 bases of the junction left unmatched. The length of the CDR3 is 16 residues. Germline V gives CDR1 SGDLS, CDR2 YYNGEE. CDR3 nucleotides: TGTGCCAGCAGCGTCTGGACAGGGGGATCCTACAATGAGCAGTTCTTC. Its translation is CASSVWTGGSYNEQFF.

V is TRBV28 and J is TRBJ2-7; D call uncertain. Trimming removed 5 bases at V and 2 bases at J, with 7 bases between. Germline CDR1 is MDHEN and CDR2 is SYDVKM. The CDR3 sequence is 12 residues long. CDR3 in amino acids: CASSPPAYEQYF. CDR3 DNA sequence: TGTGCCAGCAGTCCCCCCGCCTACGAGCAGTACTTC. Full variable domain (outside the CDR3, taken from reference TRBV28 and TRBJ2-7): DVKVTQSSRYLVKRTGEKVFLECVQDMDHENMFWYRQDPGLGLRLIYFSYDVKMKEKGDIPEGYSVSREKKERFSLILESASTNQTSMYLCASSPPAYEQYFGPGTRLTVT.